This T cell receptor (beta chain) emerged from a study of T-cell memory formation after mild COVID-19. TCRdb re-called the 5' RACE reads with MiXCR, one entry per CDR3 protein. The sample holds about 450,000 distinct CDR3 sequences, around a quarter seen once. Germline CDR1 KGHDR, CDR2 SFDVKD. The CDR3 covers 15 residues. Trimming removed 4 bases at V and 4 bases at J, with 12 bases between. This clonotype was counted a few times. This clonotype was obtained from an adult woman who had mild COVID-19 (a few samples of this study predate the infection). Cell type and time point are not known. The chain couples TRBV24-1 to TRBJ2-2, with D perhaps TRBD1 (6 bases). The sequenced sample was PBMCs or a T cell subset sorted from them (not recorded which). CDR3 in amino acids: CATSEAQGSTGELFF. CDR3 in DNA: TGTGCCACCAGTGAGGCCCAGGGGTCCACCGGGGAGCTGTTTTTT.